Listed below are T cell receptor beta chains from one sample, sequenced in a study of shared clonotypes between healthy human individuals. This table comes from immunoSEQ multiplex PCR, and its TCRdb copy is limited to in-frame clones, with some not included. This sample has over 300,000 clones, with around nine tenths found just once. The sequenced sample was memory CD8+ T cells sorted from blood. Source of these receptors: a man aged 18-30 years in good health. CDR3s include the opening cysteine and the closing phenylalanine or tryptophan. Each record gives: D gene, V gene, clone size, J gene, CDR3 protein, CDR3 DNA. A D gene is named only where the DNA matches it firmly. Only part of the rows carry a size: once, few, many, or a class if the clone is expanded.

.	TRBV2	.	TRBJ2-7	CASSGTDTYEQYF	TGTGCCAGCAGTGGGACAGATACCTACGAGCAGTACTTC
TRBD2	TRBV5-6	.	TRBJ2-7	CASSWGASGSPYEQYF	TGTGCCAGCAGCTGGGGGGCTAGCGGGAGTCCCTACGAGCAGTACTTC
TRBD2	TRBV29-1	.	TRBJ2-1	CSVVPLAEHQYNEQFF	TGCAGCGTTGTCCCACTAGCGGAACACCAATACAATGAGCAGTTCTTC
.	TRBV28	.	TRBJ1-5	CATLRVWDSNQPQHF	TGTGCCACCCTCCGGGTATGGGATAGCAATCAGCCCCAGCATTTT
TRBD1	TRBV4-1	.	TRBJ1-2	CASSLSRPGTANYGYTF	TGCGCCAGCAGCCTGTCTCGCCCTGGGACAGCGAACTATGGCTACACCTTC
.	TRBV9	.	TRBJ2-1	CASSEDNYNEQFF	TGTGCCAGCAGCGAAGACAACTACAATGAGCAGTTCTTC
TRBD2	TRBV11-1	many	TRBJ2-1	CASSLGAGGYNEQFF	TGTGCCAGCAGCCTCGGCGCGGGGGGCTACAATGAGCAGTTCTTC
.	TRBV27	.	TRBJ1-6	CASTLSGFGFRNSPLHF	TGTGCCAGCACTTTATCAGGGTTCGGATTCAGGAATTCACCCCTCCACTTT
.	TRBV5-4	.	TRBJ2-7	CASSPQQGYAYEQYF	TGTGCCAGCAGCCCACAGCAGGGATACGCCTACGAGCAGTACTTC
.	TRBV11-2	.	TRBJ2-3	CASSSTVREYF	TGTGCCAGCAGCTCAACGGTTCGGGAGTATTTT
TRBD2	TRBV11-3	.	TRBJ2-1	CASSPSAGELLNEQFF	TGTGCCAGCAGCCCGTCAGCGGGAGAATTATTGAATGAGCAGTTCTTC
TRBD2	TRBV6-9	.	TRBJ2-1	CASSYLTGTSGRYNEQFF	TGTGCCAGCAGTTACCTTACCGGGACTAGCGGGAGGTACAATGAGCAGTTCTTC
.	TRBV27	.	TRBJ2-2	CASSTGRAGELFF	TGTGCCAGCAGTACAGGGAGGGCCGGGGAGCTGTTTTTT
TRBD2	TRBV7-9	.	TRBJ2-7	CASSLVAGVVEQYF	TGTGCCAGCAGCTTAGTAGCGGGAGTGGTCGAGCAGTACTTC